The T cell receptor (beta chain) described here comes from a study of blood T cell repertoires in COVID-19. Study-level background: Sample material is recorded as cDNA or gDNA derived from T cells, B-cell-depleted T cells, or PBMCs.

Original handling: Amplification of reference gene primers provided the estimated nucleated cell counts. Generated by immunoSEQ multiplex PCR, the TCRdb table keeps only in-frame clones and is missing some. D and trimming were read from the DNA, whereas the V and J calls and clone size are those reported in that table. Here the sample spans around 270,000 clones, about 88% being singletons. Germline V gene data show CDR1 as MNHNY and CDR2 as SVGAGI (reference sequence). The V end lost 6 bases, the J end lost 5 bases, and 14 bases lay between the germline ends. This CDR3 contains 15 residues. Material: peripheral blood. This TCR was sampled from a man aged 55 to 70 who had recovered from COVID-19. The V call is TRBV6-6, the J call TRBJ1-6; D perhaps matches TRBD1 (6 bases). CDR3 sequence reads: CASRPSQGDNSPLHF. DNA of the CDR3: TGTGCCAGCAGACCGTCACAGGGAGATAATTCACCCCTCCACTTT.